This TCR beta chain was recorded in a study of cytomegalovirus exposure and HLA in healthy donors. General study results and limits: Presence/absence results assume similar sequencing depth per donor, which may not hold. Immune exposure information comprised only CMV serostatus. The study found most TCR sequences rare, yet found some public TCRs in many donors.

PCR primers comprised 60 Vbeta and 13 Jbeta primers. TCRdb's copy holds only in-frame clones and misses some; the assay was immunoSEQ multiplex PCR. In all, the sample yields roughly 140,000 clones. With regard to this clone: The antigen is undetermined.

Trimming cost V 1 base and J 5 bases; bases outside gene matches: 6. CDR1 is LGHNA, CDR2 YSLEER, per germline. This CDR3 is 15 amino acids long. Sequenced: PBMCs. The rearrangement links TRBV4-3 to TRBJ2-5; 8 nucleotides line up with TRBD1. This TCR was recovered from a male donor in good health and CMV-seronegative. The CDR3 coding sequence is TGCGCCAGCAGCCAAGGGACAGGGTTTGAGGAGACCCAGTACTTC. Amino acids: CASSQGTGFEETQYF.